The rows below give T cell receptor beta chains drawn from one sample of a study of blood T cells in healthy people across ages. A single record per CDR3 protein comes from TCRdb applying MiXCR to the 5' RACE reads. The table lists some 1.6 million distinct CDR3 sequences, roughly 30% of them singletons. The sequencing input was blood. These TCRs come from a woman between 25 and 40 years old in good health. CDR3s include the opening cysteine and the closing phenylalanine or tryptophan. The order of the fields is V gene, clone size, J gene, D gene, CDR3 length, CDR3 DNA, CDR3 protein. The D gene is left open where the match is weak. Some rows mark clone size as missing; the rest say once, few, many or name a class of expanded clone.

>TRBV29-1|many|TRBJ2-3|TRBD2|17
TGCAGCGTTCCCGGGACTAGCGGGGGTGCTAGCACAGATACGCAGTATTTT
CSVPGTSGGASTDTQYF
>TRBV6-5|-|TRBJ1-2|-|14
TGTGCCAGCAGGCCTCCGGGACCAGGATATGGCTACACCTTC
CASRPPGPGYGYTF
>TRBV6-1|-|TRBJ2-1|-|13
TGTGCCAGCAGTGGCCCCAGTCTAAATGAGCAGTTCTTC
CASSGPSLNEQFF
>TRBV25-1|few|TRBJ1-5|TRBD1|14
TGTGCCAGCAGTGATGGACAGGGAAATCAGCCCCAGCATTTT
CASSDGQGNQPQHF
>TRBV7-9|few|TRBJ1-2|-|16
TGTGCCAGCAGCTTAGATGGTCAAGGGGTTAACTATGGCTACACCTTC
CASSLDGQGVNYGYTF
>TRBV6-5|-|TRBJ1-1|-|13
TGTGCCAGCCACTTTACGGGGGGCACTGAAGCTTTCTTT
CASHFTGGTEAFF
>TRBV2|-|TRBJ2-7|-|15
TGTGCCAGCAGTCCAGGCCCCGACACCTCCTACGAGCAGTACTTC
CASSPGPDTSYEQYF
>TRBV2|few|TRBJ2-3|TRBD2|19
TGTGCCAGCAGTGCCCGTCCTTTTGTAGCGGGGGGTTACACAGATACGCAGTATTTT
CASSARPFVAGGYTDTQYF
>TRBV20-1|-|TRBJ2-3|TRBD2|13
TGCAGTGCTGCTAGCGGCAGCACAGATACGCAGTATTTT
CSAASGSTDTQYF
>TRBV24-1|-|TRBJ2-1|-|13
TGTGCCACCAGCCCCGCAGGTTACAATGAGCAGTTCTTC
CATSPAGYNEQFF
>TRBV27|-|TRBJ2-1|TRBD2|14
TGTGCCAGCAGTTCCCGGGGGGGCCACAATGAGCAGTTCTTC
CASSSRGGHNEQFF
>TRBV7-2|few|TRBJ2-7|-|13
TGTGCCACCCGGCCTGGGGGTGGGTACGAGCAGTACTTC
CATRPGGGYEQYF
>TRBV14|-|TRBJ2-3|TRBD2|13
TGTGCCACAAGGACTAGCGGAGCTAATACGCAGTATTTT
CATRTSGANTQYF
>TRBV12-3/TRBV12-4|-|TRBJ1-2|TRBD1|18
TGTGCCAGCAGTTTATCAGTTTCGGCAGGGGGAACCCTTCAGGGCTACACCTTC
CASSLSVSAGGTLQGYTF
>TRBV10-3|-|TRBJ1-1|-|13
TGTGCCATCAGTGAGTCTCTGGGCACTGAAGCTTTCTTT
CAISESLGTEAFF
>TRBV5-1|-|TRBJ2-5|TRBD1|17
TGCGCCAGCAGCTTGGCGCCGGGACAGGGGGCGCGAGAGACCCAGTACTTC
CASSLAPGQGARETQYF
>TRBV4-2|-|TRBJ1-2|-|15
TGTGCCAGCAGCCAAGATCAAGGCCCAAGAAATGGCTACACCTTC
CASSQDQGPRNGYTF
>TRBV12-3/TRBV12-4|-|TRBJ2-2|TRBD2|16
TGTGCCAGCAGTTTCTCCCTAGCGGGGTACACCGGGGAGCTGTTTTTT
CASSFSLAGYTGELFF
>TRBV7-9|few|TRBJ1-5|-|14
TGTGCCAGCAGCGTCGACATAAACAATCAGCCCCAGCATTTT
CASSVDINNQPQHF
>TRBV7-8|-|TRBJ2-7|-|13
TGTGCCAGCAGCTTCGGGGTCAGTGACGAGCAGTACTTC
CASSFGVSDEQYF
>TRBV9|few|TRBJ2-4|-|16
TGTGCCAGCAGCGTAGGGTTCGGGACGGCCATTACGGTGCAGTACTTC
CASSVGFGTAITVQYF
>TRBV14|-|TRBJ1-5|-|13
TGTGCCAGCAGCCAAGGAAGACAGGCCTCCCAGCATTTT
CASSQGRQASQHF
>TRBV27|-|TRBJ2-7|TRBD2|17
TGTGCCAGCAGTTCGTCCCGTAGCGGGAGATATCAGTTCGAGCAGTACTTC
CASSSSRSGRYQFEQYF
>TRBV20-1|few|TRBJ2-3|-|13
TGCAGTGCTAGATTTGGTCGCACAGATACGCAGTATTTT
CSARFGRTDTQYF
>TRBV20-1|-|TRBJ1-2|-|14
TGCAGTGCTAGAGGGGGGGGAGGGGACTATGGCTACACCTTC
CSARGGGGDYGYTF
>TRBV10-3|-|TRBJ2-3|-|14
TGTGCCATCAGTGAGCAAGAAAGCACAGATACGCAGTATTTT
CAISEQESTDTQYF
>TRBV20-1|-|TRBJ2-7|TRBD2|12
TGCAGTGCCATACTAGCGGGAGACGAGCAGTACTTC
CSAILAGDEQYF
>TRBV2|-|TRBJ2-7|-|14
TGTGCCAGCAGCGATTCAGTTTACTCCTACGAGCAGTACTTC
CASSDSVYSYEQYF
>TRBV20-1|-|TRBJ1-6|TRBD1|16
TGCAGTGCTAGATCCCGGACAGGCCGTTATAATTCACCCCTCCACTTT
CSARSRTGRYNSPLHF
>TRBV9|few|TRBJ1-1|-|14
TGTGCCAGCAGCGTAGCTGGACCGAACACTGAAGCTTTCTTT
CASSVAGPNTEAFF
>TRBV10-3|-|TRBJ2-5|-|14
TGTGCCATCAGGGGGGCAGCCAATAGTGAGACCCAGTACTTC
CAIRGAANSETQYF
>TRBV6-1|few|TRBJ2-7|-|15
TGTGCCTCAACCCCCTCGGGGCAGAGGTTCTACGAGCAGTACTTC
CASTPSGQRFYEQYF
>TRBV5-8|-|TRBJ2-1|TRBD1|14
TGTGCCAGCAGCTGGGGGCTGCGCGCGGACAGGGCGTTCTTC
CASSWGLRADRAFF
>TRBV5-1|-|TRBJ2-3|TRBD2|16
TGCGCCAGCAGCACCTCTCCTAGCGGAAGCACAGATACGCGGTATTTT
CASSTSPSGSTDTRYF
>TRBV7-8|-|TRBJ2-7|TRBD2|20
TGTGCCGGCAGCTCCCGGAGGAGGTTAGCGGGAGACCTTGGGACCTACGAGCAGTACTTC
CAGSSRRRLAGDLGTYEQYF
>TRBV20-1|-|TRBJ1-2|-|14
TGCAGTGCTAGAGAGCGGGGTTCTGGGCTAGGCTACACCTTC
CSARERGSGLGYTF
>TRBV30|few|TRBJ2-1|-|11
TGTGCGGGGGGTATTCGTAATGAGCAGTTCTTC
CAGGIRNEQFF
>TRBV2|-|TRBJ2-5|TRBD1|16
TGTGCCAGCACCCTACAGGGGGCGAAATTCGGGCAGACCCAGTACTTC
CASTLQGAKFGQTQYF
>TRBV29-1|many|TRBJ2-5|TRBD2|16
TGCAGCGTGTCGGGACTAGCGGGAAGCGGCTTGGAGACCCAGTACTTC
CSVSGLAGSGLETQYF
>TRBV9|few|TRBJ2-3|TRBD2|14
TGTGCCAGCAGCCCCGGGGGGGTAATAGATACGCAGTATTTT
CASSPGGVIDTQYF
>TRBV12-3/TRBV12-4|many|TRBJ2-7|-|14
TGTGCCAGCAGTTGGGGGGACAGTACCTACGAGCAGTACTTC
CASSWGDSTYEQYF
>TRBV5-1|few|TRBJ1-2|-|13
TGCGCCAGCAGCGCAGTCCAACATGTGGGCTACACCTTC
CASSAVQHVGYTF
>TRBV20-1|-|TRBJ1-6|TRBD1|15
TGCAGTGCTAGAACCAGGGGACAGTTCAATTCACCCCTCCACTTT
CSARTRGQFNSPLHF
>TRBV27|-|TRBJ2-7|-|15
TGTGCCAGCAGTCCTGGGGGCCCATCCCCTTGCGAGCAGTACTTC
CASSPGGPSPCEQYF
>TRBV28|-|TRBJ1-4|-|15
TGTGCCAGCAATACCCGGGATGCCACTAATGAAAAACTGTTTTTT
CASNTRDATNEKLFF